These T cell receptor beta chains were read from a single sample in a study of cytomegalovirus exposure and HLA in healthy donors. This table comes from immunoSEQ multiplex PCR, and its TCRdb copy is limited to in-frame clones, with some not included. Of about 160,000 clones in the sample, 80% to 90% were seen once. Source material: PBMCs. These receptor sequences come from a young man in good health and CMV-seropositive. The CDR3 runs from the conserved cysteine through the conserved F or W. The D gene is left open where the match is weak.

>TRBJ1-1|TRBV5-6|TRBD1
TGTGCCAGCAGCATCCGGGACAGGGGGCCTGGTGAAGCTTTCTTT
CASSIRDRGPGEAFF
>TRBJ2-3|TRBV11-1|TRBD2
TGTGCCAGCAGCGCCACCGGGACTAGCGGGGGCTGGGGTACGCAGTATTTT
CASSATGTSGGWGTQYF
>TRBJ2-3|TRBV5-4|NA
TGTGCCAGCCGAAGCACAGGGTTGGCAGATACGCAGTATTTT
CASRSTGLADTQYF
>TRBJ2-7|TRBV27|TRBD1
TGTGCCAGCAGTACAAGGACAGGGAAGGAGTCCGAGCAGTACTTC
CASSTRTGKESEQYF
>TRBJ2-1|TRBV6-5|TRBD2
TGTGCCAGCAGTTACGGGGGAGGGAATGAGCAGTTCTTC
CASSYGGGNEQFF
>TRBJ2-2|TRBV2|TRBD1
TGTGCCAGCAACGGACAGGGACGAAACACCGGGGAGCTGTTTTTT
CASNGQGRNTGELFF
>TRBJ2-5|TRBV6-6|TRBD1
TGTGCCAGCAGTCGGACAGGGGGCCACGGGACCCAGTACTTC
CASSRTGGHGTQYF
>TRBJ2-5|TRBV4-2|TRBD2
TGTGCCAGCAGCCAAGCTAGCGGGGGGGCAGAGACCCAGTACTTC
CASSQASGGAETQYF
>TRBJ1-1|TRBV19|NA
TGTGCCAGTAGTGTGAGCGAACGTGAAGCTTTCTTT
CASSVSEREAFF
>TRBJ1-6|TRBV4-3|NA
TGCGCCAGCAGCCAACCCAGCGGGGGCCCGAATTCACCCCTCCACTTT
CASSQPSGGPNSPLHF
>TRBJ2-1|TRBV30|NA
TGTGCCTGGAGTCCGCAGGGGGAGCAGTTCTTC
CAWSPQGEQFF
>TRBJ2-2|TRBV13|NA
TGTGCCAGCAGCCCAGGGTCGACTGATGCGAACACCGGGGAGCTGTTTTTT
CASSPGSTDANTGELFF
>TRBJ1-2|TRBV6-1|NA
TGTGCCAGCAGTGCCACGAACTCCTATGGCTACACCTTC
CASSATNSYGYTF
>TRBJ2-5|TRBV4-3|NA
TGCGCCAGCAGTCGCAAGGGGGGGGAGACCCAGTACTTC
CASSRKGGETQYF
>TRBJ2-2|TRBV5-6|NA
TGTGCCAGCAGCCAATCGCCTTGGACAGACACCGGGGAGCTGTTTTTT
CASSQSPWTDTGELFF
>TRBJ1-1|TRBV6-5|TRBD1
TGTGCCAGCAGCCCTGAGGGACAGTTGAACACTGAAGCTTTCTTT
CASSPEGQLNTEAFF
>TRBJ2-7|TRBV5-1|TRBD2
TGCGCCAGCAGCTGGGGGGGGGTTGGGGCCTACGAGCAGTACTTC
CASSWGGVGAYEQYF
>TRBJ2-7|TRBV5-1|TRBD2
TGCGCCAGCAGCCCCTCAGCGGGGGGCTACTACGAGCAGTACTTC
CASSPSAGGYYEQYF
>TRBJ1-1|TRBV2|NA
TGTGCCAGCAGACAGAACCGGGGAGAAGCTTTCTTT
CASRQNRGEAFF
>TRBJ1-6|TRBV6-5|NA
TGTGCCAGCAGTTACGGGCAGGCCTATAATTCACCCCTCCACTTT
CASSYGQAYNSPLHF
>TRBJ2-7|TRBV10-2|NA
TGCGCCAGCAGGCGGGACAGCTCCTACGAGCAGTACTTC
CASRRDSSYEQYF
>TRBJ1-2|TRBV29-1|TRBD1
TGCAGCGTGGGGACAGGGGGCGAAGGCTACACCTTC
CSVGTGGEGYTF
>TRBJ2-1|TRBV9|TRBD2
TGTGCCAGCAGCTTGACTCTAGCGGGGGGACCCCACAATGAGCAGTTCTTC
CASSLTLAGGPHNEQFF
>TRBJ2-1|TRBV15|TRBD2
TGTGCCACCAGCAGAGATCCCCCCGGTAGCGGGGGGTACAATGAGCAGTTCTTC
CATSRDPPGSGGYNEQFF
>TRBJ1-1|TRBV6-5|TRBD1
TGTGCCAGCAGTTACTCGACAGGGGCGAACACTGAAGCTTTCTTT
CASSYSTGANTEAFF
>TRBJ1-3|TRBV7-2|NA
TGTGCCAGCACCTCACACCCCTTCTCTGGAAACACCATATATTTT
CASTSHPFSGNTIYF